A selection of T cell receptor beta chains follows, all from one sample in a study of identical twins. TCRdb used MiXCR to reprocess the 5' RACE reads, holding one entry per CDR3 protein. The repertoire includes roughly 710,000 distinct CDR3 sequences, roughly 6.2% of them detected once, and roughly 2% sits in the top ten. Sequencing was carried out using naive T cells sorted from blood. The receptors originated from a man between 18 and 29 years old in good health. Each CDR3 is given with its conserved first and last residue. D genes are given only for firm matches. For some rows the clone size is stated as once, few or many, or as a class when expanded; others skip it.

NA	TRBV5-5	few	TRBJ2-7	CASSLAGTTTTEQYF	TGTGCCAGCAGCTTGGCCGGGACAACTACTACGGAGCAGTACTTC
TRBD2	TRBV6-5	many	TRBJ2-2	CASSLGLAAANTGELFF	TGTGCCAGCAGTTTAGGACTAGCGGCCGCGAACACCGGGGAGCTGTTTTTT
TRBD2	TRBV24-1	many	TRBJ2-2	CATRGGIAGVGTGELFF	TGTGCCACCAGGGGAGGGATAGCGGGAGTAGGCACCGGGGAGCTGTTTTTT
NA	TRBV12-3/TRBV12-4	few	TRBJ2-3	CASRTSSSTADTQYF	TGTGCCAGCCGAACCTCTTCAAGTACTGCAGATACGCAGTATTTT
TRBD1	TRBV7-9	few	TRBJ1-2	CASSLTGQGNYGYTF	TGTGCCAGCAGCTTAACGGGACAGGGTAACTATGGCTACACCTTC
NA	TRBV30	NA	TRBJ2-1	CAWSFLSYNEQFF	TGTGCCTGGAGTTTTCTTTCCTACAATGAGCAGTTCTTC
NA	TRBV29-1	many	TRBJ1-1	CSVVYPWDTEAFF	TGCAGCGTTGTATATCCCTGGGACACTGAAGCTTTCTTT
NA	TRBV20-1	many	TRBJ2-7	CSARVLAAVAEQYF	TGCAGTGCTAGGGTTTTAGCAGCCGTCGCCGAGCAGTACTTC
NA	TRBV5-1	few	TRBJ1-4	CASSLGPIENGKLFF	TGCGCCAGCAGCTTGGGACCAATCGAAAATGGGAAACTGTTTTTT
NA	TRBV7-9	NA	TRBJ2-1	CASSLGPPEQFF	TGTGCCAGCAGCTTAGGGCCCCCTGAGCAGTTCTTC
TRBD2	TRBV10-3	many	TRBJ2-5	CAIGTSGSEETQYF	TGTGCCATCGGGACTAGCGGGAGTGAAGAGACCCAGTACTTC
TRBD1	TRBV6-1	few	TRBJ2-6	CASSPQGAYSGANVLTF	TGTGCCAGCAGTCCACAGGGGGCATACTCTGGGGCCAACGTCCTGACTTTC
NA	TRBV5-1	many	TRBJ2-3	CASSTPPDTQYF	TGCGCCAGCAGCACCCCCCCAGATACGCAGTATTTT
NA	TRBV20-1	NA	TRBJ1-1	CSARVTGNTEAFF	TGCAGTGCTAGGGTAACAGGGAACACTGAAGCTTTCTTT
TRBD2	TRBV7-3	NA	TRBJ2-2	CASSFGGRVGTGELFF	TGTGCCAGCAGCTTCGGCGGGAGGGTGGGCACCGGGGAGCTGTTTTTT
NA	TRBV20-1	many	TRBJ2-7	CSASTPAVSYYEQYF	TGCAGTGCTAGTACCCCCGCGGTCTCTTACTACGAGCAGTACTTC
NA	TRBV6-5	NA	TRBJ1-2	CASSYGSLSGEASGYTF	TGTGCCAGCAGTTACGGGTCGTTGAGCGGGGAAGCAAGTGGCTACACCTTC
TRBD2	TRBV27	many	TRBJ2-3	CATYSLAGAGDTQYF	TGTGCCACTTACTCGTTGGCGGGAGCAGGGGATACGCAGTATTTT
NA	TRBV29-1	NA	TRBJ2-1	CSVRSSRDPSSYNEQFF	TGCAGCGTTCGTTCTTCGAGGGACCCCAGCTCCTACAATGAGCAGTTCTTC
NA	TRBV7-9	few	TRBJ2-1	CASSLDQGGFEQFF	TGTGCCAGCAGCTTGGATCAAGGGGGATTTGAGCAGTTCTTC
NA	TRBV29-1	many	TRBJ2-5	CSGRLTGQFGRQETQYF	TGCAGCGGGCGCCTGACCGGACAGTTCGGTCGGCAAGAGACCCAGTACTTC
NA	TRBV7-8	few	TRBJ2-6	CASSLRDLGSGANVLTF	TGTGCCAGCAGCCTCCGGGACCTCGGCTCTGGGGCCAACGTCCTGACTTTC
TRBD2	TRBV5-1	NA	TRBJ2-5	CASSLGLAKQETQYF	TGCGCCAGCAGCTTGGGACTAGCGAAACAAGAGACCCAGTACTTC
NA	TRBV12-3/TRBV12-4	few	TRBJ1-1	CASSLARVATEAFF	TGTGCCAGCAGTTTAGCCAGGGTAGCCACTGAAGCTTTCTTT
NA	TRBV4-2	few	TRBJ1-4	CASSTSPTTNEKLFF	TGTGCCAGCAGCACCTCTCCGACAACTAATGAAAAACTGTTTTTT
NA	TRBV18	NA	TRBJ1-5	CASSRRNWDQPQHF	TGTGCCAGCTCACGTCGGAATTGGGATCAGCCCCAGCATTTT
NA	TRBV11-2	many	TRBJ1-5	CASSFVADQPQHF	TGTGCCAGCAGCTTTGTAGCGGATCAGCCCCAGCATTTT
TRBD1	TRBV20-1	few	TRBJ1-2	CSATEPGQGFLGYTF	TGCAGTGCGACCGAACCGGGACAGGGGTTTCTCGGCTACACCTTC
NA	TRBV7-2	few	TRBJ2-7	CASSPFLGSEYEQYF	TGTGCCAGCAGTCCCTTCCTGGGGAGCGAATACGAGCAGTACTTC
TRBD1	TRBV29-1	few	TRBJ2-7	CSAPGQGPYEQYF	TGCAGCGCACCGGGACAGGGACCCTACGAGCAGTACTTC
TRBD2	TRBV6-2/TRBV6-3	few	TRBJ2-1	CASSNNQQTSGGFF	TGTGCCAGCAGTAACAACCAACAAACTAGCGGTGGGTTCTTC
NA	TRBV28	few	TRBJ2-1	CASSEKISYNEQFF	TGTGCCAGCAGTGAAAAGATCTCCTACAATGAGCAGTTCTTC
NA	TRBV7-8	NA	TRBJ2-3	CASTPYTSTDTQYF	TGTGCCAGCACTCCTTACACTAGCACAGATACGCAGTATTTT
NA	TRBV12-3/TRBV12-4	many	TRBJ2-5	CASSRLTTEIQYF	TGTGCCAGCAGCCGACTCACCACAGAGATCCAGTACTTC
NA	TRBV12-3/TRBV12-4	few	TRBJ2-4	CASSPMAQLAKNIQYF	TGTGCCAGCAGTCCAATGGCTCAATTAGCCAAAAACATTCAGTACTTC
NA	TRBV12-3/TRBV12-4	NA	TRBJ2-1	CASSPGLVNNEQFF	TGTGCCAGCAGTCCCGGACTCGTAAACAATGAGCAGTTCTTC
NA	TRBV27	NA	TRBJ2-4	CASGLGNKNIQYF	TGTGCCAGCGGACTTGGGAACAAAAACATTCAGTACTTC
NA	TRBV20-1	few	TRBJ1-6	CSARPPLHF	TGCAGTGCAAGGCCACCCCTCCACTTT
NA	TRBV29-1	NA	TRBJ2-1	CSVGGKQFRGDEQFF	TGCAGCGTGGGTGGGAAGCAATTCCGGGGCGATGAGCAGTTCTTC
NA	TRBV2	NA	TRBJ2-3	CASRETGISTDTQYF	TGTGCCAGCAGAGAAACAGGGATTAGCACAGATACGCAGTATTTT
NA	TRBV6-5	few	TRBJ2-3	CASSYSPPSDTQYF	TGTGCCAGCAGTTACTCGCCTCCCTCGGATACGCAGTATTTT
NA	TRBV6-5	many	TRBJ2-3	CASSYIGGGRNTQYF	TGTGCCAGCAGTTACATTGGAGGAGGTCGAAATACGCAGTATTTT
NA	TRBV20-1	few	TRBJ1-1	CSARGRMNTEAFF	TGCAGTGCTAGAGGACGGATGAACACTGAAGCTTTCTTT
NA	TRBV20-1	few	TRBJ2-1	CSVRRPLAGQGNEQFF	TGCAGTGTTCGCCGTCCCCTAGCGGGACAGGGCAATGAGCAGTTCTTC
NA	TRBV5-1	NA	TRBJ2-7	CASSSDGPYSYEQYF	TGCGCCAGCAGTTCTGACGGCCCATACTCCTACGAGCAGTACTTC
NA	TRBV27	many	TRBJ1-1	CASSLHRVETEAFF	TGTGCCAGCAGTCTCCACAGGGTAGAGACTGAAGCTTTCTTT
NA	TRBV6-2/TRBV6-3	NA	TRBJ2-7	CASSYSTGTPWDEQYF	TGTGCCAGCAGTTACTCGACCGGGACGCCTTGGGACGAGCAGTACTTC
NA	TRBV18	NA	TRBJ2-7	CASSPRGTSSYEQYF	TGTGCCAGCTCACCGAGGGGCACCAGCTCCTACGAGCAGTACTTC
NA	TRBV3-1	few	TRBJ2-5	CASSQFDPAGVQYF	TGTGCCAGCAGCCAATTTGATCCCGCAGGGGTCCAGTACTTC
NA	TRBV11-2	few	TRBJ2-2	CASSSIASAGELFF	TGTGCCAGCAGCTCGATTGCGTCGGCCGGGGAGCTGTTTTTT
NA	TRBV11-2	NA	TRBJ2-5	CASSSFRRGAKETQYF	TGTGCCAGCAGCTCATTCCGACGGGGGGCGAAAGAGACCCAGTACTTC